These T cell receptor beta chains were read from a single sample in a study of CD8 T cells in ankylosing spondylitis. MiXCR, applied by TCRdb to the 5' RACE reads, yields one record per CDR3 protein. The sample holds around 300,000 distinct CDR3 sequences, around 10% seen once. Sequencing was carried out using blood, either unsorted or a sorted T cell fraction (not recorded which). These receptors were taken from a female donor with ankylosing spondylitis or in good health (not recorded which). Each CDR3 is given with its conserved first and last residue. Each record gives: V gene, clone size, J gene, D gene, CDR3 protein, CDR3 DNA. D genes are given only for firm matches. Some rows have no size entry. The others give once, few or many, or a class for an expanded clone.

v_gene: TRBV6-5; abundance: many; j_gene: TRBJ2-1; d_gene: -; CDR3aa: CASSYSTVGADNEQFF; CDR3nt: TGTGCCAGCAGTTACTCGACGGTCGGGGCCGACAATGAGCAGTTCTTC
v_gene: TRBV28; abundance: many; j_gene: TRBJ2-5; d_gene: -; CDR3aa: CASTLKGLKETQYF; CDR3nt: TGTGCCAGCACCTTGAAGGGGCTGAAAGAGACCCAGTACTTC
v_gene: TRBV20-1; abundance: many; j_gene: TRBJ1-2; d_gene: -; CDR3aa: CSASQINYGYTF; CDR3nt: TGCAGTGCTAGTCAGATAAACTATGGCTACACCTTC
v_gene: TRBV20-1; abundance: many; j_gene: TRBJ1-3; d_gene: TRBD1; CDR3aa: CSARDRGRGGNTIYF; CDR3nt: TGCAGTGCCAGGGACAGGGGGCGCGGTGGAAACACCATATATTTT
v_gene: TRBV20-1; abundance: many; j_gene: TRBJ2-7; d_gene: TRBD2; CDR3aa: CSARDGLAGEPAYEQYF; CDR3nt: TGCAGTGCTAGAGATGGCCTAGCGGGAGAACCAGCCTACGAGCAGTACTTC
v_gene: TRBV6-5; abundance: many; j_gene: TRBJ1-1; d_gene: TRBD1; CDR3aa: CASSYSRGQGRGNTEAFF; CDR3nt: TGTGCCAGCAGTTACTCGAGGGGACAGGGGAGAGGGAACACTGAAGCTTTCTTT
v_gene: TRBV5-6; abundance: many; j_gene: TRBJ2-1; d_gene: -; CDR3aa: CASSLWGGPAQFF; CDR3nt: TGTGCCAGCAGCTTGTGGGGGGGGCCCGCCCAGTTCTTC
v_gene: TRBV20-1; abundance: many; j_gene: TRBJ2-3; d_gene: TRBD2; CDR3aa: CSARGGSGSDTQYF; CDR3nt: TGCAGTGCGAGAGGCGGGAGTGGATCAGATACGCAGTATTTT
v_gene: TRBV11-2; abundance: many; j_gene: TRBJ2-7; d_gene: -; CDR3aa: CASSRGLAYEQYF; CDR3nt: TGTGCCAGCAGCCGCGGCCTAGCCTACGAGCAGTACTTC
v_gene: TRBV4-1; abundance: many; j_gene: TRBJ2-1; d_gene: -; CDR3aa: CASSQDRQASSYNEQFF; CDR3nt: TGCGCCAGCAGCCAAGATCGACAGGCGAGCTCCTACAATGAGCAGTTCTTC
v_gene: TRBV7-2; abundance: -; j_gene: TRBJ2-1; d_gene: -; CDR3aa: CASRSGTQQFF; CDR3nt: TGTGCCAGCAGATCCGGGACCCAGCAGTTCTTC
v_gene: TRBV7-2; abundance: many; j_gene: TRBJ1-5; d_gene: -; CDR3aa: CASSLAVQAVQPQHF; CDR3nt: TGTGCCAGCAGCTTAGCGGTCCAGGCGGTTCAGCCCCAGCATTTT
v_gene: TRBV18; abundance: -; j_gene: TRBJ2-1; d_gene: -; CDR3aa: CASSPVPLSYNEPFF; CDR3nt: TGTGCCAGCTCCCCCGTTCCCCTCTCCTACAATGAGCCGTTCTTC
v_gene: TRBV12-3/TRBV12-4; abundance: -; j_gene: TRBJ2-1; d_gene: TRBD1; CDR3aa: CASSLAHRGVFF; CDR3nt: TGTGCCAGCAGTTTAGCCCACAGGGGGGTGTTCTTC
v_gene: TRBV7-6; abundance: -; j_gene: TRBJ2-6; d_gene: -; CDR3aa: CASSLGAAGANVLTF; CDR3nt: TGTGCCAGCAGCTTAGGCGCAGCTGGGGCCAACGTCCTGACTTTC
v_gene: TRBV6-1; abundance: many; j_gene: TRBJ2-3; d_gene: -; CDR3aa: CASSPWTSTDTQYF; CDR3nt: TGTGCCAGCAGCCCATGGACTAGCACAGATACGCAGTATTTT
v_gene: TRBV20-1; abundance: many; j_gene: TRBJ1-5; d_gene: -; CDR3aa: CSALSGNQPQHF; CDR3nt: TGCAGTGCTCTGTCAGGCAATCAGCCCCAGCATTTT
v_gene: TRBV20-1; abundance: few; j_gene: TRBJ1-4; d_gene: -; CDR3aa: CSASLGRGYGEKLFF; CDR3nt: TGCAGTGCTAGCCTCGGTAGGGGGTATGGTGAAAAACTGTTTTTT
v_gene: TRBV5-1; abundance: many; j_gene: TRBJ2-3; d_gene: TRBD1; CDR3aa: CASRPGTGSADTQYF; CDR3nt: TGCGCCAGCAGGCCGGGGACAGGGTCCGCAGATACGCAGTATTTT
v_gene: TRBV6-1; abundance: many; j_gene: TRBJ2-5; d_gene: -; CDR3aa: CASSPGIYQETQYF; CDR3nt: TGTGCCAGCAGCCCTGGGATATATCAAGAGACCCAGTACTTC